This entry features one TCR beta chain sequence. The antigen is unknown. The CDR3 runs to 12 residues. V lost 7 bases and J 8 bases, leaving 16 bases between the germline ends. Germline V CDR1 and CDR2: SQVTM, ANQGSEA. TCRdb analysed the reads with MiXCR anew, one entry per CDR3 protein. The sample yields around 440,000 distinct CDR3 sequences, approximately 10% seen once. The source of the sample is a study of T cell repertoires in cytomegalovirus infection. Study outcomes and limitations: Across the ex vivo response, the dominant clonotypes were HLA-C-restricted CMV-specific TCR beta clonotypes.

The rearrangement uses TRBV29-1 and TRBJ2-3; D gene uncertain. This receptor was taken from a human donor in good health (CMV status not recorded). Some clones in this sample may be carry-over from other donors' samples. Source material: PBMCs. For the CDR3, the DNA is TGCAGCGGGTTCGTTGGGGTTGCTACGCAGTATTTT. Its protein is CSGFVGVATQYF.